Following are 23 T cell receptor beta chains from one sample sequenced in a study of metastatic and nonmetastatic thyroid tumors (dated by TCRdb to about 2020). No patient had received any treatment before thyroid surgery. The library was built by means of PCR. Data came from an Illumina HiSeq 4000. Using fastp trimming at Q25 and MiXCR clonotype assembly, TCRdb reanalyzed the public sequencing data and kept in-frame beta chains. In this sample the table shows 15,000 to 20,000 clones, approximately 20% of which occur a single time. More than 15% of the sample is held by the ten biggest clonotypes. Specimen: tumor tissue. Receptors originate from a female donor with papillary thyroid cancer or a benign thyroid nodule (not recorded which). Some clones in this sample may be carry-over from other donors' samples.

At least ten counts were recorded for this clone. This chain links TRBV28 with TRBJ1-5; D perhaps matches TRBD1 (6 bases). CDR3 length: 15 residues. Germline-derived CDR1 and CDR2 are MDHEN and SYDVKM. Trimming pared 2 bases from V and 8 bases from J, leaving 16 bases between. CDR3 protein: CASSLGGGIGEPQHF. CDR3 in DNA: TGTGCCAGCAGTTTAGGAGGGGGGATAGGGGAGCCCCAGCATTTT.

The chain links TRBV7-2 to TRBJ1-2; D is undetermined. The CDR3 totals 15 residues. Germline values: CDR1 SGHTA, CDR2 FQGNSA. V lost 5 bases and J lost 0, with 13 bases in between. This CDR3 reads CASSLHASANYGYTF. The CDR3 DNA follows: TGTGCCAGCAGCCTCCACGCCTCGGCTAACTATGGCTACACCTTC.

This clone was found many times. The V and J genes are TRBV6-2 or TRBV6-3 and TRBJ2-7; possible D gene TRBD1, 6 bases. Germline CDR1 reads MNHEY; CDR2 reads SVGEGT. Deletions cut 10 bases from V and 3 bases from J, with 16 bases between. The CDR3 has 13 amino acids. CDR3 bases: TGTGCCACCCTCCGGGACATTTTCTACGAGCAGTACTTC. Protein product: CATLRDIFYEQYF.

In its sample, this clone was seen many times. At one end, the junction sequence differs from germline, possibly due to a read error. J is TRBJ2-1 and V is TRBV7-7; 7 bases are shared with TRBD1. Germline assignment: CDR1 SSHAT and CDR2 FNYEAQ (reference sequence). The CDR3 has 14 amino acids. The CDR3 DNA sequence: TGTGCTAGCAGCGTAGACAGGGTTAACAATGAGCAGTTCTTC. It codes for CASSVDRVNNEQFF.

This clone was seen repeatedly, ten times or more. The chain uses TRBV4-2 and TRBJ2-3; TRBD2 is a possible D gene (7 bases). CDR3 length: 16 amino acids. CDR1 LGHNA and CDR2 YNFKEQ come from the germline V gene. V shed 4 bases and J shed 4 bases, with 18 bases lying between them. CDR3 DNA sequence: TGTGCCAGCAGCCCCTCAATGAGGGAGGGGGCAGATACGCAGTATTTT. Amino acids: CASSPSMREGADTQYF.

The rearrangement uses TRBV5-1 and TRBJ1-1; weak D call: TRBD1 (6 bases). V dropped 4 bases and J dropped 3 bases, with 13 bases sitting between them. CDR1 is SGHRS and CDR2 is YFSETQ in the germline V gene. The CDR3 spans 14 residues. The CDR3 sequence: CASSPTGPDTEAFF. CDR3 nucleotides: TGCGCCAGCAGCCCGACAGGTCCCGACACTGAAGCTTTCTTT.

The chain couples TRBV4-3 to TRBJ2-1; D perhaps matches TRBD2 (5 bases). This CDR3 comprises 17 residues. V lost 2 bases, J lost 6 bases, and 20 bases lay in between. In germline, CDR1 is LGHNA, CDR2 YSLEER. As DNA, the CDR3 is TGCGCCAGCAGCCAACAAATGAGGGTTACGAATGTCAATGAGCAGTTCTTC. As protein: CASSQQMRVTNVNEQFF.

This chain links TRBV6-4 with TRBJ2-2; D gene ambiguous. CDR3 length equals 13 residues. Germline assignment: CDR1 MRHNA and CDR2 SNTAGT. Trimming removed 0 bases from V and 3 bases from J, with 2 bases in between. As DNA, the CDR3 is TGTGCCAGCAGTGACTCGGACACCGGGGAGCTGTTTTTT. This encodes CASSDSDTGELFF.

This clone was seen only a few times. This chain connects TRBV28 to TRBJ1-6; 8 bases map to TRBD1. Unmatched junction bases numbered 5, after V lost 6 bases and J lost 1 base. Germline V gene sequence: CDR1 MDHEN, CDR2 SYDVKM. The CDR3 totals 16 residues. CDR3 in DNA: TGTGCCAGCAGCCGAGACAGGGGTTCCTATAATTCACCCCTCCACTTT. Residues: CASSRDRGSYNSPLHF.

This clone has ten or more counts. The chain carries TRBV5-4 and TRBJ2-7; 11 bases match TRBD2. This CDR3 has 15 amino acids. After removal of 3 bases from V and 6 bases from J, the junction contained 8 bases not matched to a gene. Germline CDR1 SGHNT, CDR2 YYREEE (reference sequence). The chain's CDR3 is CASSYTSGRSPEQYF. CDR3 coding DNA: TGTGCCAGCAGCTATACTAGCGGGAGATCCCCCGAGCAGTACTTC.

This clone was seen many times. The CDR3 coding sequence is TGTGCCAGCAGCGGATCGCCGGGACAGTACCTTTATGGCTACACCTTC. Residues: CASSGSPGQYLYGYTF. This chain connects TRBV7-8 to TRBJ1-2; TRBD1 agrees at 7 bases. CDR3 size: 16 residues. Germline V gene lookup returns CDR1 SGHVS and CDR2 FQNEAQ. Trimming removed 5 bases from V and 5 bases from J; junction bases left unmatched: 14.

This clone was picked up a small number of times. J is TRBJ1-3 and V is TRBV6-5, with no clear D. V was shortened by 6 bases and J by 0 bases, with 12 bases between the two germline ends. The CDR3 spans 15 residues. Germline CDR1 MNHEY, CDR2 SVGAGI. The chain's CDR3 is CASRLDLSSGNTIYF. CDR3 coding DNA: TGTGCCAGCAGACTCGACCTAAGCTCTGGAAACACCATATATTTT.

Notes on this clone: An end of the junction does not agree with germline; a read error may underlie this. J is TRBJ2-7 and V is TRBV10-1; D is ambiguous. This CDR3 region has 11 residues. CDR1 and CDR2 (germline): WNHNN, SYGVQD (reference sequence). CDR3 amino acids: CASGEGYEQYF. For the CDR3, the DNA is TGCGCCAGCGGTGAAGGCTACGAGCAGTACTTC.

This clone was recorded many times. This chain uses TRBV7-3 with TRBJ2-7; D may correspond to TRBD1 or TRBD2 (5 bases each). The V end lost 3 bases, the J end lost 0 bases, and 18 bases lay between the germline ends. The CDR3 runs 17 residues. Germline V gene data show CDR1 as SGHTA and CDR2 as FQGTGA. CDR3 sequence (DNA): TGTGCCAGCAGCTTGAAACCTCCGGGACGCGACTCCTACGAGCAGTACTTC. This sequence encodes CASSLKPPGRDSYEQYF.

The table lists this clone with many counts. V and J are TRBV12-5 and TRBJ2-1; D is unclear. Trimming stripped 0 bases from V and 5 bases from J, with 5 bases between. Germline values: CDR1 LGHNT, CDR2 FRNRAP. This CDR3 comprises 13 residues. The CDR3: CASGLVLHNEQFF. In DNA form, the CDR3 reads TGTGCTAGTGGTTTGGTCTTGCACAATGAGCAGTTCTTC.

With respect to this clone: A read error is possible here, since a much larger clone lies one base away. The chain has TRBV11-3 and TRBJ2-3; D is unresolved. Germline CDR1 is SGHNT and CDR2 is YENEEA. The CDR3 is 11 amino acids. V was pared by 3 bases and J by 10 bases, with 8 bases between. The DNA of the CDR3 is TGTGCCAGCAGCTTCGAGGTTGCGCAGTATTTT. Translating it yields CASSFEVAQYF.

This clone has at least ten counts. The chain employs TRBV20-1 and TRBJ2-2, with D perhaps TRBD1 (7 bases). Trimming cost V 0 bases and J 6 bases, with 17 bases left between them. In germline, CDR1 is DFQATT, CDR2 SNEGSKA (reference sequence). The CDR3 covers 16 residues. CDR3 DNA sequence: TGCAGTGCTAGAGATCAAGGGCAGGGGGGTCCCGGGGAGCTGTTTTTT. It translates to CSARDQGQGGPGELFF.

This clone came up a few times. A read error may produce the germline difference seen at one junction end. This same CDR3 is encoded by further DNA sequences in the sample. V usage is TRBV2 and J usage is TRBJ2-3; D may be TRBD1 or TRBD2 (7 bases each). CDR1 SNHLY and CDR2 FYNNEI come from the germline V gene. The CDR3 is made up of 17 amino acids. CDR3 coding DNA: TGTGCCAGCCGGCGACAGGGTAGGGAGACTAGCACGGATACGCAGTATTTT. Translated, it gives CASRRQGRETSTDTQYF.

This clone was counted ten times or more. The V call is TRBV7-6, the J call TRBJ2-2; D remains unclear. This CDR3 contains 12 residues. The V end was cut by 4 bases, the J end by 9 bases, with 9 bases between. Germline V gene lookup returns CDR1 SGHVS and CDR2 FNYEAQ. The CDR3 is CASSSMPRELFF. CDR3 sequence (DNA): TGTGCCAGCAGCTCCATGCCCCGGGAGCTGTTTTTT.

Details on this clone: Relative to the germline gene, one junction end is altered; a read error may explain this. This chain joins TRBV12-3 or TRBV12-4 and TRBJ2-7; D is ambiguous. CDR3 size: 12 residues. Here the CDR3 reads CSSIETSGEQYF. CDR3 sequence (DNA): TGTTCCAGCATTGAGACCTCTGGCGAGCAGTACTTC.

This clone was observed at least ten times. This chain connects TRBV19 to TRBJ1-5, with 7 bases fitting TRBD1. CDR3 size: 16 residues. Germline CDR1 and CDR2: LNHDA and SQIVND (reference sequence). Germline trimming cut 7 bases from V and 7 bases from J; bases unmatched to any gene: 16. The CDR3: CASTPGAGGGGQPQHF. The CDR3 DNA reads TGTGCCAGTACCCCAGGGGCAGGGGGAGGCGGACAGCCCCAGCATTTT.

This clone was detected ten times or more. CDR3 nucleotides: TGCAGTGCTAGGAGCTTCCCCCTCGGACTAGCGGGAGAGACCCAGTACTTC. Translating gives CSARSFPLGLAGETQYF. V and J are TRBV20-1 and TRBJ2-5, with 11 bases fitting TRBD2. After removal of 3 bases from V and 4 bases from J, the junction contained 13 bases not matched to a gene. The CDR3 length is 17 residues. CDR1 is DFQATT, CDR2 SNEGSKA, per germline (reference sequence).

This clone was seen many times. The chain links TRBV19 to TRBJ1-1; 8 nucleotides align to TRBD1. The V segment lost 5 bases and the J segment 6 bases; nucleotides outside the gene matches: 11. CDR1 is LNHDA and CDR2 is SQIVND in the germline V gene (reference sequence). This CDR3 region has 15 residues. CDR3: CASSPWLRGHAEAFF. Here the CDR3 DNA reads TGTGCCAGTAGTCCTTGGCTCAGGGGGCACGCTGAAGCTTTCTTT.